These 9 T cell receptor beta chains came from one sample sequenced in a study of T-cell reconstitution after alpha-beta-depleted transplantation in children. Researchers prepared the TCRbeta library using unique molecular identifiers, the study reports. TCRdb itself ran the PCR reads through MiXCR, one entry per CDR3 protein. Among approximately 400,000 distinct CDR3 sequences listed, roughly a tenth were seen once. Material: PBMCs from the stem cell graft donor, obtained from the stem cell graft. The source is a human donor who donated a stem cell graft to a child with acute myeloid leukemia.

In its sample, this clonotype was seen a few times. In DNA form, the CDR3 reads TGCAGCGCCAAGGGACTAGCGGGGACGAGCTCCTACAATGAGCAGTTCTTC. Translated, it gives CSAKGLAGTSSYNEQFF. The J gene is TRBJ2-1, the V gene TRBV29-1; TRBD2 aligns across 13 bases. CDR1 is SQVTM and CDR2 is ANQGSEA in the germline V gene. The CDR3 totals 17 residues. The V gene end was trimmed by 7 bases and the J gene end by 0 bases; junction bases not matched to a gene: 9.

There are many counts of this clonotype. V and J are TRBV19 and TRBJ2-1; 7 bases map to TRBD1. J gave up 4 bases and V 6 bases, and 9 bases lay outside the gene matches. The CDR3 has 15 amino acids. In germline, CDR1 is LNHDA, CDR2 SQIVND (reference sequence). The CDR3 loop is CASRTGTESYNEQFF. In DNA, the CDR3 is TGTGCCAGTAGGACCGGGACAGAATCTTACAATGAGCAGTTCTTC.

This clonotype turned up a few times. This chain links TRBV5-6 with TRBJ1-1; 7 bases map to TRBD1. Germline V CDR1 and CDR2: SGHDT, YYEEEE. Losses at the gene ends were 2 bases for V and 5 bases for J; bases not matched to a gene: 12. The CDR3 extends over 16 amino acids. This CDR3 reads CASSLFRTGERTEAFF. In nucleotides, the CDR3 is TGTGCCAGCAGCTTATTCCGGACAGGAGAGAGGACTGAAGCTTTCTTT.

This chain uses TRBV7-2 with TRBJ2-6; D perhaps matches TRBD1 (5 bases). The ends were cut back, 5 bases at V and 4 bases at J, with 18 bases in the middle. From germline, CDR1 is SGHTA and CDR2 FQGNSA. CDR3 length equals 17 residues. CDR3 DNA sequence: TGTGCCAGCAGCCCCCGCTTAGGGGCGCTCGGGGCCAACGTCCTGACTTTC. It codes for CASSPRLGALGANVLTF.

V gene TRBV7-9 combines with J gene TRBJ2-2, with D hard to call. This CDR3 spans 13 amino acids. V was cut by 9 bases and J by 1 base, with 9 bases left in between. Germline V gene lookup returns CDR1 SEHNR and CDR2 FQNEAQ (reference sequence). The CDR3 region is CASTIMNTGELFF. CDR3 nucleotides: TGTGCCAGTACCATCATGAACACCGGGGAGCTGTTTTTT.

Ten or more counts support this clonotype. The rearrangement links TRBV15 to TRBJ2-7; D gene uncertain. CDR3 size: 13 residues. The V gene lost 0 bases and the J gene lost 6 bases, with 9 bases spanning the gap. Germline values: CDR1 LNHNV, CDR2 YYDKDF (reference sequence). The DNA of the CDR3 is TGTGCCACCAGCAGAGATCGAGGAAGCGAGCAGTACTTC. Translating it yields CATSRDRGSEQYF. Variable domain in full (rest from reference TRBV15 and TRBJ2-7): DAMVIQNPRYQVTQFGKPVTLSCSQTLNHNVMYWYQQKSSQAPKLLFHYYDKDFNNEADTPDNFQSRRPNTSFCFLDIRSPGLGDTAMYLCATSRDRGSEQYFGPGTRLTVT.

This clonotype showed up just a few times. This rearrangement joins TRBV5-6 to TRBJ2-5; D is undetermined. V was trimmed by 2 bases and J by 7 bases, leaving 15 bases between them. The CDR3 length is 14 residues. Germline loops: CDR1 SGHDT, CDR2 YYEEEE. CDR3 sequence (DNA): TGTGCCAGCAGCTTTGACTTGACAACGGGGACCCAGTACTTC. This codes for CASSFDLTTGTQYF.

V gene TRBV11-2 combines with J gene TRBJ1-1; D call uncertain. V was pared by 5 bases and J by 3 bases, with 16 bases between. Germline V gene sequence: CDR1 SGHAT, CDR2 FQNNGV. The CDR3 has 15 residues. CDR3 protein: CASSGIAELHTEAFF. In nucleotides, the CDR3 is TGTGCCAGCAGCGGCATCGCCGAGTTACACACTGAAGCTTTCTTT.

This clonotype was seen a handful of times. The chain carries TRBV7-7 and TRBJ2-7; maybe TRBD2 (5 bases). This CDR3 is built from 13 residues. Germline V gene lookup returns CDR1 SSHAT and CDR2 FNYEAQ (reference sequence). CDR3 DNA: TGTGCTAGCAGTAACCGGGACTCCTACGAGCAGTACGTC. This codes for CASSNRDSYEQYV.